Here is one T cell receptor (beta chain) with its context. Enrolled through a virtual design, the participants were between about 18 and 100 years of age and came from approximately 25 US areas. Participants were placed into cohorts based on the clinical history they reported. Authors' data handling: Amplifying reference gene primers gave estimates of nucleated cell counts. Repertoires were generated with immunoSEQ multiplex PCR, while TCRdb's copy carries only in-frame clones and drops some. The V and J calls and clone size come from that table; D and trimming were worked out from the DNA. The table has 200,000 to 250,000 clones, around 90% seen once. Trimming left V 1 base short and J 0 bases short, with 10 bases between. The CDR3 loop spans 16 amino acids. Germline values: CDR1 MDHEN, CDR2 SYDVKM. These data are taken from a study of blood T cell repertoires in COVID-19.

This TCR was sampled from a young woman with acute COVID-19. The chain recombines TRBV28 with TRBJ1-3; D is unclear. The sample was PBMCs or T cells enriched from blood (not recorded which). In DNA, the CDR3 is TGTGCCAGCAGTTTATTCCGTCCCCCCTCTGGAAACACCATATATTTT. It translates to CASSLFRPPSGNTIYF. Combining the CDR3 with reference TRBV28 and TRBJ1-3 gives the whole variable domain DVKVTQSSRYLVKRTGEKVFLECVQDMDHENMFWYRQDPGLGLRLIYFSYDVKMKEKGDIPEGYSVSREKKERFSLILESASTNQTSMYLCASSLFRPPSGNTIYFGEGSWLTVV.